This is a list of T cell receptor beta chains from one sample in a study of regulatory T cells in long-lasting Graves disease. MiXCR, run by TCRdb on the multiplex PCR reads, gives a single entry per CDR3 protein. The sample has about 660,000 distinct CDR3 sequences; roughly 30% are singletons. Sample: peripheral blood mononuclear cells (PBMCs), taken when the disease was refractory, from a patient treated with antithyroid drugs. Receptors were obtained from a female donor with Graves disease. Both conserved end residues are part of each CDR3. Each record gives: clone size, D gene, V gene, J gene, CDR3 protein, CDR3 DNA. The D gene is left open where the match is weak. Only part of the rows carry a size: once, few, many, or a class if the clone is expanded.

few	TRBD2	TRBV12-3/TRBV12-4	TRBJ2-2	CASSSGLAGEGGELFF	TGTGCCAGCAGTTCGGGACTAGCGGGAGAAGGCGGGGAGCTGTTTTTT
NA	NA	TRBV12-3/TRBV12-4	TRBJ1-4	CASSPMSLEKLFF	TGTGCCAGCAGCCCCATGAGTCTTGAAAAACTGTTTTTT
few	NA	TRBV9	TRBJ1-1	CASSVDKGSAFF	TGTGCCAGCAGCGTAGATAAGGGGTCGGCTTTCTTT
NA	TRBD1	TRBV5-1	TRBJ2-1	CASSGGTGPPLYEQFF	TGCGCCAGCAGCGGCGGGACAGGGCCTCCACTCTATGAGCAGTTCTTC
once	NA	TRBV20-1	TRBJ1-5	CSARETAMQDQPQHF	TGCAGTGCTAGAGAGACAGCGATGCAAGATCAGCCCCAGCATTTT
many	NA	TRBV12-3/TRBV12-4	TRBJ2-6	CASSLMGSGANVLTF	TGTGCCAGCAGTTTAATGGGCTCTGGGGCCAACGTCCTGACTTTC
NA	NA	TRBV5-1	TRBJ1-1	CASSFFPGDTEAFF	TGCGCCAGCAGCTTTTTCCCAGGGGACACTGAAGCTTTCTTT
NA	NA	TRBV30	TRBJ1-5	CAWSVQAGLNQPQHF	TGTGCCTGGAGTGTACAGGCAGGGCTCAATCAGCCCCAGCATTTT
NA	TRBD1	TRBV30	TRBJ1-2	CASRGRDGYTF	TGTGCCTCCAGGGGGCGCGATGGCTACACCTTC
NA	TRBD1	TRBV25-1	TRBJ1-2	CASSDSADRGYYGYTF	TGTGCCAGCAGTGACTCCGCGGACAGGGGGTACTATGGCTACACCTTC
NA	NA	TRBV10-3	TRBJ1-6	CAIGAQDSPLHF	TGTGCCATCGGGGCACAGGATTCACCCCTCCACTTT
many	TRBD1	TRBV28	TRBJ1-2	CASSSDRVPNYGYTF	TGTGCCAGCAGCTCGGACAGGGTACCTAACTATGGCTACACCTTC
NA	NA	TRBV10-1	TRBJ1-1	CASSKHQANTEAFF	TGCGCCAGCAGTAAGCATCAGGCCAACACTGAAGCTTTCTTT
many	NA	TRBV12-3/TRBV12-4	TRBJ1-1	CASIAGSEAFF	TGTGCCAGCATCGCAGGTTCTGAAGCTTTCTTT
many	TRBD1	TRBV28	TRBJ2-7	CASSDPSGTGSYEQYF	TGTGCCAGCAGCGACCCCTCCGGGACAGGTTCCTACGAGCAGTACTTC
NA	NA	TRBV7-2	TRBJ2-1	CASSFQARNNEQFF	TGTGCCAGCAGCTTTCAAGCGCGAAACAATGAGCAGTTCTTC
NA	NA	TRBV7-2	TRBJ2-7	CASSSQPGDEQYF	TGTGCCAGCAGCTCACAACCCGGAGACGAGCAGTACTTC
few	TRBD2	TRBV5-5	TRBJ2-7	CASSFRLAGVYEQYF	TGTGCCAGCAGCTTTCGACTAGCGGGAGTCTACGAGCAGTACTTC
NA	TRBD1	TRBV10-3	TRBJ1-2	CAISDSPQRTGEESYGYTF	TGTGCCATCAGTGACTCCCCTCAACGGACAGGGGAGGAGAGCTATGGCTACACCTTC
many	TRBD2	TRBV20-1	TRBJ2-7	CSASVSGSSSYEQYF	TGCAGTGCTTCAGTTAGCGGGAGTTCCTCCTACGAGCAGTACTTC
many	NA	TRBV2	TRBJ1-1	CASTNKNTEAFF	TGTGCCAGCACGAACAAGAACACTGAAGCTTTCTTT
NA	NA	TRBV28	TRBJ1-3	CASSLVRGSSGNAIYF	TGTGCCAGCAGTTTAGTGCGAGGGAGCTCTGGAAACGCCATATATTTT
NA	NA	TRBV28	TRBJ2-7	CASSLLGGLSYEQCF	TGTGCCAGCAGTTTATTGGGGGGGCTTAGCTACGAGCAGTGCTTC
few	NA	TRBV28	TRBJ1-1	CASKDPARTEAFF	TGTGCCAGCAAAGATCCCGCGCGAACTGAAGCTTTCTTT
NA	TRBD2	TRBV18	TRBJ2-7	CASSPPGTSGGEQYF	TGTGCCAGCTCACCTCCCGGGACTAGCGGCGGCGAGCAGTACTTC
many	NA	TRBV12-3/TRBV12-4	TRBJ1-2	CASSNTGFHGYTF	TGTGCCAGCAGTAATACAGGGTTTCATGGCTACACCTTC
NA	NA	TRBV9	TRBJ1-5	CASSVGAENFNQPQHF	TGTGCCAGCAGCGTGGGCGCAGAAAACTTCAATCAGCCCCAGCATTTT
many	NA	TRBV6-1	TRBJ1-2	CASSETLGVGNYGYTF	TGTGCCAGCAGTGAAACGCTGGGGGTAGGGAACTATGGCTACACCTTC
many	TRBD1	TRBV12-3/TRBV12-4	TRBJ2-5	CASSWTGAGETQYF	TGTGCCAGCAGTTGGACAGGGGCCGGAGAGACCCAGTACTTC
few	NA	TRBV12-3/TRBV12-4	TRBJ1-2	CASSLNRELYGYTF	TGTGCCAGCAGTTTAAACAGGGAGTTGTATGGCTACACCTTC
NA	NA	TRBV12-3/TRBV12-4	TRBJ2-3	CASRGFGGSTDTQYF	TGTGCCAGCAGGGGATTTGGGGGAAGCACAGATACGCAGTATTTT
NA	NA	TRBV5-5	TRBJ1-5	CASSQGAGWPNQPQHF	TGTGCCAGCAGTCAAGGGGCAGGGTGGCCCAATCAGCCCCAGCATTTT
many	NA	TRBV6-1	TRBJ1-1	CASSGNTKNTEAFF	TGTGCCAGCAGTGGCAACACGAAGAACACTGAAGCTTTCTTT
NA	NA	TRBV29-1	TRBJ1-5	CSVEAPNQPQHF	TGCAGCGTTGAAGCTCCCAATCAGCCCCAGCATTTT
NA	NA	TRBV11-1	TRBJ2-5	CASSLFADTPQETQYF	TGTGCCAGCAGCTTATTCGCGGACACTCCACAAGAGACCCAGTACTTC